The 22 T cell receptor beta chains listed next were all sequenced from one sample in a study of T cells in tumors after PD-1 blockade. Repertoires were generated with immunoSEQ multiplex PCR, while TCRdb's copy carries only in-frame clones and drops some. The table has 10,000 to 15,000 clones, roughly 60% seen once. This material consisted of tumor tissue, taken before anti-PD-1 treatment. The receptors come from a human donor with cutaneous squamous cell carcinoma.

The chain is built from TRBV7-9 and TRBJ1-1, with 11 bases fitting TRBD1. The length of the CDR3 is 14 residues. Germline V lookup: CDR1 SEHNR, CDR2 FQNEAQ (reference sequence). The V gene end was trimmed by 4 bases and the J gene end by 5 bases; junction bases not matched to a gene: 3. The CDR3 DNA reads as TGTGCCAGCAGCTCGGGACAGGGGGAGACTGAAGCTTTCTTT. Protein: CASSSGQGETEAFF. Full variable domain (outside the CDR3, taken from reference TRBV7-9 and TRBJ1-1): DTGVSQNPRHKITKRGQNVTFRCDPISEHNRLYWYRQTLGQGPEFLTYFQNEAQLEKSRLLSDRFSAERPKGSFSTLEIQRTEQGDSAMYLCASSSGQGETEAFFGQGTRLTVV.

This rearrangement joins TRBV7-9 to TRBJ1-1; D is possibly TRBD1 (5 bases). The V gene lost 5 bases and the J gene lost 1 base, with 8 bases spanning the gap. The CDR3 sequence is 13 residues long. Per germline, CDR1 SEHNR and CDR2 FQNEAQ (reference sequence). CDR3 amino acids: CASSADRNTEAFF. The CDR3 nucleotides are TGTGCCAGCAGCGCAGACAGGAACACTGAAGCTTTCTTT.

By sample fraction, this clone is large. This chain joins TRBV19 and TRBJ1-5, with D maybe TRBD1 (5 bases). Trimming left V 4 bases short and J 0 bases short, with 7 bases between. Germline-derived CDR1 and CDR2 are LNHDA and SQIVND (reference sequence). This CDR3 is 14 amino acids long. The CDR3 reads CASSTGNSNQPQHF. CDR3 in DNA: TGTGCCAGTAGTACAGGGAATAGCAATCAGCCCCAGCATTTT.

This chain joins TRBV19 and TRBJ1-5, with D unresolved. The germline V gene has CDR1 LNHDA and CDR2 SQIVND (reference sequence). V was trimmed by 0 bases and J by 6 bases, leaving 18 bases between them. The CDR3 has 17 residues. The CDR3 is CASSIDRGLRGGQPQHF. In nucleotides, the CDR3 is TGTGCCAGTAGTATAGATCGTGGACTCAGAGGCGGTCAGCCCCAGCATTTT.

V usage is TRBV4-3 and J usage is TRBJ1-5, with D unclear. Germline lookup yields CDR1 LGHNA and CDR2 YSLEER. This CDR3 region has 13 residues. V was cut by 0 bases and J by 7 bases, with 7 bases left in between. The CDR3 coding sequence is TGCGCCAGCAGCCAAGAAATTAGGCAGCCCCAGCATTTT. It encodes CASSQEIRQPQHF.

Judged by abundance, this clone is hyperexpanded. This chain connects TRBV6-5 to TRBJ2-1; TRBD1 aligns across 10 bases. The length of the CDR3 is 12 residues. V dropped 8 bases and J dropped 7; count of bases not matched to a gene: 2. CDR1 is MNHEY and CDR2 is SVGAGI in the germline V gene. The CDR3 region has the DNA TGTGCCAGCGGGACAGGGGTAAATGAGCAGTTCTTC. As protein: CASGTGVNEQFF.

The chain uses TRBV28 and TRBJ2-3; 13 bases are a match to TRBD2. The CDR3 is made up of 18 amino acids. The ends lost 7 bases at V and 5 bases at J; junction bases unmatched: 15. Germline-derived CDR1 and CDR2 are MDHEN and SYDVKM. The CDR3 nucleotides read TGTGCCAGCATTGGGGGACTAGCGGGAACACGCGGGCGAGATACGCAGTATTTT. Protein product: CASIGGLAGTRGRDTQYF.

The CDR3 is CASSEGTSGSNEQFF. The CDR3 DNA follows: TGTGCCAGCAGTGAGGGGACTAGCGGGAGCAATGAGCAGTTCTTC. The chain combines TRBV6-4 with TRBJ2-1, with TRBD2 matching over 14 bases. V lost 3 bases, J lost 6 bases, and 1 base stayed unmatched. The CDR3 totals 15 residues. Germline values: CDR1 MRHNA, CDR2 SNTAGT.

This clone is medium-sized (0.01 to 0.1%) in the sample. This chain links TRBV9 with TRBJ2-7, with 8 bases fitting TRBD1. CDR3 length: 13 amino acids. V gave up 5 bases and J gave up 2 bases; unmatched junction bases: 3. Germline assignment: CDR1 SGDLS and CDR2 YYNGEE. CDR3 in amino acids: CASSGQGAYEQYF. As DNA, the CDR3 is TGTGCCAGCAGTGGACAGGGTGCCTACGAGCAGTACTTC.

The V and J genes are TRBV7-3 and TRBJ2-1; TRBD2 matches 9 bases. CDR1 is SGHTA, CDR2 FQGTGA, per germline. This CDR3 spans 14 amino acids. The V and J ends lost 2 bases and 5 bases, in that order; junction bases with no gene match: 1. This CDR3 is CASSLLAGDNEQFF. In DNA form, the CDR3 reads TGTGCCAGCAGCTTATTAGCGGGGGACAATGAGCAGTTCTTC.

Concerning this clone: This clone may be a read error of a much larger clone one base away. The same CDR3 also results from other DNA sequences found in this sample. This rearrangement joins TRBV21-1 to TRBJ2-7; the DNA was not compared with TRBD2, the D call given in the table. TRBV21-1 is marked as a pseudogene. CDR3 length: 17 residues. In nucleotides, the CDR3 is TGTGCCAGCAGCAAAGACTCGACACGCCCGACGGGGTACGAGCAGTATTTC. Amino acids: CASSKDSTRPTGYEQYF.

The chain combines TRBV27 with TRBJ1-4, with D perhaps TRBD1 (5 bases). The CDR3 is 13 amino acids. Germline V CDR1 and CDR2: MNHEY, SMNVEV (reference sequence). V dropped 6 bases and J dropped 8 bases, with 13 bases sitting between them. The CDR3 sequence is CASRGEVGEKLFF. The CDR3, as DNA: TGTGCCAGCAGGGGGGAGGTCGGGGAAAAACTGTTTTTT. Full variable domain (remainder filled in from reference TRBV27 and TRBJ1-4): EAQVTQNPRYLITVTGKKLTVTCSQNMNHEYMSWYRQDPGLGLRQIYYSMNVEVTDKGDVPEGYKVSRKEKRNFPLILESPSPNQTSLYFCASRGEVGEKLFFGSGTQLSVL.

This clone turned up a few times. The rearrangement joins TRBV18 to TRBJ1-1; D is unresolved. V was trimmed by 5 bases and J by 5 bases, leaving 9 bases between them. The CDR3 length is 12 residues. Germline V gives CDR1 KGHSH, CDR2 LQKENI. CDR3 region: CASSSGDTEAFF. Here the CDR3 DNA reads TGTGCCAGCTCATCAGGAGATACTGAAGCTTTCTTT.

The chain links TRBV20-1 to TRBJ2-3; no clear D gene. The germline V gene encodes CDR1 DFQATT and CDR2 SNEGSKA (reference sequence). Trimming took off 5 bases at V and 4 bases at J, with 7 bases between the two ends. The CDR3 totals 11 residues. The DNA for the CDR3 is TGCAGTGCTTTGATGGCAGATACGCAGTATTTT. Translation gives CSALMADTQYF.

CDR3 DNA sequence: TGTGCCAGCACCTCCTACTCACTGACAAAGTCAGATACGCAGTATTTT. Amino acids: CASTSYSLTKSDTQYF. The chain employs TRBV3-1 (or the pseudogene TRBV3-2) and TRBJ2-3; D uncertain. V lost 7 bases to trimming and J lost 4 bases, with 21 bases between them. The CDR3 spans 16 residues. CDR1 LGHDT and CDR2 YNNKEL come from the germline V gene (reference sequence).

This clone is medium-sized. The chain recombines TRBV3-1 (or the pseudogene TRBV3-2) with TRBJ2-1; TRBD1 matches at 10 bases. J gave up 7 bases and V 3 bases, and 12 bases lay outside the gene matches. CDR1 LGHDT and CDR2 YNNKEL come from the germline V gene (reference sequence). The CDR3 totals 17 residues. CDR3 nucleotides: TGTGCCAGCAGCCAGGGACAGGGGAGGTCCACACAAAATGAGCAGTTCTTC. Protein product: CASSQGQGRSTQNEQFF.

This chain joins TRBV15 and TRBJ2-1; D not certain. V was pared by 0 bases and J by 2 bases, with 11 bases between. CDR1 and CDR2 from the germline V gene are LNHNV and YYDKDF (reference sequence). The CDR3 sequence is 16 residues long. In DNA, the CDR3 is TGTGCCACCAGCAGAGATCCCCAGGTTGCCTACAATGAGCAGTTCTTC. Translating gives CATSRDPQVAYNEQFF.

The chain carries TRBV7-2 and TRBJ2-1; D is unclear. The CDR3 covers 12 residues. V dropped 5 bases and J dropped 9 bases, with 11 bases sitting between them. CDR1 is SGHTA, CDR2 FQGNSA, per germline. The CDR3 reads CASSKPRPEQFF. The CDR3 nucleotides are TGTGCCAGCAGCAAACCTCGACCTGAGCAGTTCTTC.

This clone is termed large (0.1 to 1%). The chain has TRBV5-4 and TRBJ1-1; no reliable D call. The CDR3 loop spans 14 amino acids. Trimming took off 6 bases at V and 1 base at J, with 13 bases between the two ends. Germline V CDR1 and CDR2: SGHNT, YYREEE (reference sequence). This CDR3 is CASIQRPGNTEAFF. DNA of the CDR3: TGTGCCAGCATCCAACGGCCCGGGAACACTGAAGCTTTCTTT.

The rearrangement uses TRBV18 and TRBJ1-2; 8 positions match TRBD1. Germline V gene data show CDR1 as KGHSH and CDR2 as LQKENI. This CDR3 is built from 18 residues. Germline trimming cut 0 bases from V and 0 bases from J; bases unmatched to any gene: 9. The CDR3 spells CASSPPFTRTGPNYGYTF. The CDR3 nucleotides are TGTGCCAGCTCACCACCGTTCACTAGGACAGGGCCTAACTATGGCTACACCTTC. The variable domain in full, completed from reference TRBV18 and TRBJ1-2, reads NAGVMQNPRHLVRRRGQEARLRCSPMKGHSHVYWYRQLPEEGLKFMVYLQKENIIDESGMPKERFSAEFPKEGPSILRIQQVVRGDSAAYFCASSPPFTRTGPNYGYTFGSGTRLTVV.

The rearrangement links TRBV11-2 to TRBJ2-3; TRBD1 might be the D (6 bases). The germline gives CDR1 SGHAT, CDR2 FQNNGV. The V and J ends lost 1 base and 0 bases respectively, with 14 bases between them. The CDR3 is made up of 17 amino acids. Written as DNA, the CDR3 is TGTGCCAGCAGCTTAGTCTTTGGGGGCGTTAGCACAGATACGCAGTATTTT. It translates to CASSLVFGGVSTDTQYF.

V and J are TRBV30 and TRBJ1-2; 7 bases match TRBD1. Germline lookup yields CDR1 GTSNPN and CDR2 SVGIG (reference sequence). The CDR3 is 12 amino acids. V shed 5 bases, J shed 5 bases, and the junction held 5 bases outside the gene matches. DNA of the CDR3: TGTGCCTGGGACAGGGTGGAGTATGGCTACACCTTC. Its protein is CAWDRVEYGYTF.